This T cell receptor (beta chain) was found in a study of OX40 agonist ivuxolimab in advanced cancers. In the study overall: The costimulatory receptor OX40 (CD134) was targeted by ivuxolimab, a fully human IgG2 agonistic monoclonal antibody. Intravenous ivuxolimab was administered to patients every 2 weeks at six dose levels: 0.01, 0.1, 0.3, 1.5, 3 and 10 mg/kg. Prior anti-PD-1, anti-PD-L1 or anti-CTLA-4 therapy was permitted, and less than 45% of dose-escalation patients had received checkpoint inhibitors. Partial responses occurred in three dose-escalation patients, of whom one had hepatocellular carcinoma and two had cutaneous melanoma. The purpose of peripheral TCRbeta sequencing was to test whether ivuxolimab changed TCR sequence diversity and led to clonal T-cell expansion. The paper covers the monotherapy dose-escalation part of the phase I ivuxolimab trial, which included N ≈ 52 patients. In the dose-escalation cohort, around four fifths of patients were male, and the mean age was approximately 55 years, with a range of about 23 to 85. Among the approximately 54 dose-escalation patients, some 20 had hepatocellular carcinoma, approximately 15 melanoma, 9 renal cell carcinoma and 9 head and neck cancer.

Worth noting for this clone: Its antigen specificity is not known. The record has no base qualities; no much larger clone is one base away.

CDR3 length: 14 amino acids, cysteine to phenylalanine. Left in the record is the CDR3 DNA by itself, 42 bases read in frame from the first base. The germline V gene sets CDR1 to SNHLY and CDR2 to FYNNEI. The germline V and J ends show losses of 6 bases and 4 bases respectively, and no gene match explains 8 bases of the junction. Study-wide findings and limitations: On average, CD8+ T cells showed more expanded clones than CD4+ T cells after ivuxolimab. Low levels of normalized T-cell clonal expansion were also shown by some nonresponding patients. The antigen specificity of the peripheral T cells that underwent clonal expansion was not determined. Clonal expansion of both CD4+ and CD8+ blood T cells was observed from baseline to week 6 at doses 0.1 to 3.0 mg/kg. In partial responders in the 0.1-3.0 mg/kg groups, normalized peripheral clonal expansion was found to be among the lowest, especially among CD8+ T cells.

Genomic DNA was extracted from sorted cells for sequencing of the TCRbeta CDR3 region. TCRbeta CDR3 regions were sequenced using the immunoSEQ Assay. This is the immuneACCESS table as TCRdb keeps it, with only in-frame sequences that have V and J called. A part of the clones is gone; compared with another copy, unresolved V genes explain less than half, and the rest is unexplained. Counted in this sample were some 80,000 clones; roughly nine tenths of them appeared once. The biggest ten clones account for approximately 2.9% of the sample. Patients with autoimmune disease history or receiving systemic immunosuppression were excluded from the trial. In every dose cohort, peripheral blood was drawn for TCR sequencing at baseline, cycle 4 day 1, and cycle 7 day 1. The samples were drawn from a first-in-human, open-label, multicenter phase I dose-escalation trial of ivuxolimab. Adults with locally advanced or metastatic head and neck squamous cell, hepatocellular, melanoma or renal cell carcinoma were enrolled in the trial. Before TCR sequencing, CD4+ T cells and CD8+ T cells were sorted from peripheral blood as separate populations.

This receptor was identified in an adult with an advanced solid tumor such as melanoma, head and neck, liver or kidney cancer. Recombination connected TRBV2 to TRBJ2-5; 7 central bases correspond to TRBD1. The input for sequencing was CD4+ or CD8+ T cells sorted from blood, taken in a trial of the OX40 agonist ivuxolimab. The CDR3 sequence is CASSPPPGGETQYF. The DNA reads TGTGCCAGCAGCCCACCCCCAGGGGGAGAGACCCAGTACTTC. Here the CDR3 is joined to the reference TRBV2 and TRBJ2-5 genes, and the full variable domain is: EPEVTQTPSHQVTQMGQEVILRCVPISNHLYFYWYRQILGQKVEFLVSFYNNEISEKSEIFDDQFSVERPDGSNFTLKIRSTKLEDSAMYFCASSPPPGGETQYFGPGTRLLVL.